One TCR beta chain is described in this entry. The record originates from a study of blood T cell repertoires in COVID-19. Overall study context: There were acute and convalescent COVID-19 samples, and they came from the United States, Italy and Spain. In each case, the material was cDNA or gDNA derived from T cells, B-cell-depleted T cells, or PBMCs.

Trimming shortened V by 4 bases and J by 16 bases, and 14 bases separated the two germline ends. This CDR3 spans 12 amino acids. Germline V gives CDR1 MGHRA, CDR2 YSYEKL. Per the original methods: Reference gene primer amplification yielded estimated nucleated cell counts. Method: immunoSEQ multiplex PCR; TCRdb's copy keeps in-frame clones and lacks some. Clone size and V and J calls were adopted from that table, with D and trimming inferred from the DNA. This table has 150,000 or so clones, 70% to 90% appearing once. This sequence originates from a woman in her 70s with acute or convalescent COVID-19. J is TRBJ1-6 and V is TRBV4-1, with D perhaps matching TRBD1 (6 bases). Sequenced sample: peripheral blood. The CDR3, as DNA: TGCGCCAGCAGCCTCCTCGGGACAACTCTCCACTTT. Protein: CASSLLGTTLHF.